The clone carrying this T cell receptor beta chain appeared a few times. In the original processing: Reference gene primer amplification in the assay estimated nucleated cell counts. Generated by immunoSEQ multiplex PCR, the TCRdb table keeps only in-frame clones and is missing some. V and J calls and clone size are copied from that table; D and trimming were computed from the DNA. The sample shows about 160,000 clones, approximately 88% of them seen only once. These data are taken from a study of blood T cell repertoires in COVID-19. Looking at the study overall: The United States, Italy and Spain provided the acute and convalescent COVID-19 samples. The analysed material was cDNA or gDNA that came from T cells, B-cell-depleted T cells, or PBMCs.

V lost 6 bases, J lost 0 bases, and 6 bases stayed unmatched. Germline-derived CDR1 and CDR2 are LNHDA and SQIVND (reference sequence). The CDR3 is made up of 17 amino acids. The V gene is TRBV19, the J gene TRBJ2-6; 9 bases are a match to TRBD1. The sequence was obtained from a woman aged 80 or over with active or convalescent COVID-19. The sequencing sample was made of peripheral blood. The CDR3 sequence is CASRDRGGGSGANVLTF. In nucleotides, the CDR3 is TGTGCCAGTAGGGACAGGGGAGGGGGCTCTGGGGCCAACGTCCTGACTTTC.